These 20 T cell receptor beta chains originate from one sample sequenced in a study of metastatic and nonmetastatic thyroid tumors. Prior to thyroid surgery, none of the patients had received any treatment. Via MiXCR, TCRdb re-called the PCR reads. The repertoire holds just under 60,000 clones, under 20% seen once, with about 9.4% in the top ten. The sample taken for sequencing was blood. The receptors originated from a male donor with papillary thyroid cancer or a benign thyroid nodule (not recorded which). Some clones in this sample may be carry-over from other donors' samples.

A few counts support this clone. The chain recombines TRBV6-1 with TRBJ1-2; 8 bases line up with TRBD1. CDR1 is MNHNS and CDR2 is SASEGT in the germline V gene. V lost 6 bases, J lost 8 bases, and 11 bases stayed unmatched. This CDR3 has 14 amino acids. CDR3 sequence: CASSALGTGNGYTF. The CDR3 DNA sequence: TGTGCCAGCAGCGCACTGGGGACAGGCAACGGCTACACCTTC.

This clone was observed many times. As DNA, the CDR3 is TGTGCCAGCAGCTTGGATTTTATGTTGGGGACCTTAAACTACGAGCAGTACTTC. Translated, it gives CASSLDFMLGTLNYEQYF. The genes are TRBV11-2 and TRBJ2-7; D tentatively reads TRBD1 or TRBD2 (5 bases each). The CDR3 loop spans 18 amino acids. V was pared by 3 bases and J by 3 bases, with 24 bases between. Germline loops: CDR1 SGHAT, CDR2 FQNNGV.

The chain joins TRBV20-1 to TRBJ2-7, with TRBD2 matching over 7 bases. In germline, CDR1 is DFQATT, CDR2 SNEGSKA (reference sequence). This CDR3 spans 15 amino acids. V lost 6 bases to trimming and J lost 3 bases; unmatched junction nucleotides: 14. The CDR3 region has the DNA TGCAGTGCAGCCCCGGGACTACAAGAAGGCTACGAGCAGTACTTC. Amino acid sequence: CSAAPGLQEGYEQYF.

This clone has ten or more counts. The J gene is TRBJ2-2, the V gene TRBV4-3, with 9 bases matching TRBD2. There are 14 residues in the CDR3. Germline lookup yields CDR1 LGHNA and CDR2 YSLEER. V lost 4 bases and J lost 6; bases outside the gene matches: 3. The CDR3 loop reads CASSLWTSAGELFF. The CDR3 nucleotides read TGCGCCAGCAGCCTATGGACTAGCGCCGGGGAGCTGTTTTTT.

This clone appeared many times. This rearrangement joins TRBV9 to TRBJ1-2, with TRBD1 as a possible D gene (5 bases). Per germline, CDR1 SGDLS and CDR2 YYNGEE. CDR3 length equals 11 residues. Between the trimmed V and J ends, which lost 3 bases and 6 bases, there was a span of 6 bases. CDR3 loop: CASSGGNGYTF. The DNA for the CDR3 is TGTGCCAGCAGCGGGGGGAATGGCTACACCTTC.

This clone showed up many times. The J gene is TRBJ2-7, the V gene TRBV5-1; D is unresolved. Germline V gives CDR1 SGHRS, CDR2 YFSETQ. Trimming left V 9 bases short and J 0 bases short, with 19 bases between. The CDR3 has 15 residues. The CDR3 protein is CANEDKPGFSYEQYF. CDR3 bases: TGCGCCAACGAAGACAAGCCCGGCTTCTCCTACGAGCAGTACTTC.

This clone was seen many times. The chain is built from TRBV19 and TRBJ2-1, with 10 bases matching TRBD2. The CDR3 totals 15 residues. The germline V gene has CDR1 LNHDA and CDR2 SQIVND (reference sequence). The trim removed 6 bases at V and 5 bases at J, leaving 7 bases unmatched. CDR3: CASRTLAGVDNEQFF. The DNA of the CDR3 is TGTGCCAGTAGGACCCTAGCGGGAGTTGACAATGAGCAGTTCTTC.

As to this clone: A much larger clone differs from this one at a single base, so this may be a read error. The rearrangement uses TRBV7-9 and TRBJ1-1, with 7 bases lining up with TRBD1. CDR1 is SEHNR and CDR2 is FQNEAQ in the germline V gene (reference sequence). After removal of 5 bases from V and 1 base from J, the junction contained 7 bases not matched to a gene. The CDR3 consists of 15 residues. Here the CDR3 reads CASSERQGWNTEAFF. CDR3 sequence (DNA): TGTGCCAGCAGCGAAAGACAGGGTTGGAACACTGAAGCTTTCTTT.

This clone was recorded many times. The V and J genes are TRBV5-1 and TRBJ1-5, with 7 bases aligning to TRBD1. Germline loops: CDR1 SGHRS, CDR2 YFSETQ. With 2 bases clipped from V and 1 base from J, the junction kept 12 bases outside the gene matches. CDR3 size: 18 residues. The CDR3 nucleotides read TGCGCCAGCAGCTTAAATCCTCGGGACAGAGGAAGCAATCAGCCCCAGCATTTT. This translates into CASSLNPRDRGSNQPQHF.

About this clone: A read error may explain this, as a much larger clone is one base away. The same CDR3 arises from other DNA sequences in this sample as well. This chain uses TRBV9 with TRBJ1-1, with D possibly TRBD1 on 6 matching bases. Germline assignment: CDR1 SGDLS and CDR2 YYNGEE. CDR3 length: 15 residues. Trimming left V 3 bases short and J 4 bases short, with 16 bases between. CDR3 amino acids: CASSARGAMLTEAFF. The CDR3 DNA reads TGTGCCAGCAGCGCGCGGGGGGCTATGCTCACTGAAGCTTTCTTT.

This clone was detected many times. This chain connects TRBV18 to TRBJ2-1, with 10 bases fitting TRBD2. V shed 6 bases and J 0 bases; nucleotides not matched to a gene: 8. The CDR3 loop spans 17 amino acids. The germline CDR1 and CDR2 sequences are KGHSH and LQKENI. CDR3 sequence: CASSHTSGASSYNEQFF. DNA for the CDR3: TGTGCCAGCTCCCATACTAGCGGGGCTAGCTCCTACAATGAGCAGTTCTTC. Full variable domain (remainder filled in from reference TRBV18 and TRBJ2-1): NAGVMQNPRHLVRRRGQEARLRCSPMKGHSHVYWYRQLPEEGLKFMVYLQKENIIDESGMPKERFSAEFPKEGPSILRIQQVVRGDSAAYFCASSHTSGASSYNEQFFGPGTRLTVL.

This clone was detected ten times or more. The chain joins TRBV2 to TRBJ2-1; D may be TRBD1 or TRBD2 (6 bases each). Deletions cut 6 bases from V and 10 bases from J, with 7 bases between. The CDR3 is 10 residues long. The V gene's germline CDR1 is SNHLY and CDR2 FYNNEI. The CDR3 coding sequence is TGTGCCAGCAGAGGGGGGGAGCAGTTCTTC. Its protein is CASRGGEQFF.

This clone was detected many times. The chain joins TRBV14 to TRBJ1-1, with D unresolved. The CDR3 extends over 13 amino acids. Trimming left V 1 base short and J 11 bases short, with 14 bases between. CDR1 is SGHDN, CDR2 FVKESK, per germline. The CDR3 loop reads CASSQADERGAFF. The CDR3 DNA follows: TGTGCCAGCAGCCAAGCTGACGAGCGAGGGGCTTTCTTT.

Ten or more counts support this clone. V gene TRBV6-5 combines with J gene TRBJ1-1, with unresolved D. This CDR3 is built from 11 residues. Trimming shortened V by 0 bases and J by 12 bases, and 8 bases separated the two germline ends. Germline V gives CDR1 MNHEY, CDR2 SVGAGI. DNA for the CDR3: TGTGCCAGCAGTTACTCGGGAACAACTTTCTTT. Amino acids: CASSYSGTTFF.

This clone has at least ten counts. The chain couples TRBV11-2 to TRBJ2-1; no clear D. The CDR3 spans 14 residues. The V end was cut by 0 bases, the J end by 5 bases, with 8 bases between. Germline V gene lookup returns CDR1 SGHAT and CDR2 FQNNGV. CDR3 in amino acids: CASSLEWPHNEQFF. The CDR3 DNA reads TGTGCCAGCAGCTTAGAATGGCCGCACAATGAGCAGTTCTTC. The variable domain in full, with the rest retrieved from reference TRBV11-2 and TRBJ2-1, is EAGVAQSPRYKIIEKRQSVAFWCNPISGHATLYWYQQILGQGPKLLIQFQNNGVVDDSQLPKDRFSAERLKGVDSTLKIQPAKLEDSAVYLCASSLEWPHNEQFFGPGTRLTVL.

This clone has at least ten counts. This chain links TRBV20-1 with TRBJ1-6; D is unclear. Germline lookup yields CDR1 DFQATT and CDR2 SNEGSKA (reference sequence). CDR3 length: 13 amino acids. V was shortened by 0 bases and J by 8 bases, with 8 bases between the two germline ends. The CDR3 here is CSARDQGDSPLHF. Here the CDR3 DNA reads TGCAGTGCTAGAGATCAAGGAGATTCACCCCTCCACTTT.

Notes on this clone: The junction departs from the called germline gene at one end, perhaps through a read error. The J gene is TRBJ1-5, the V gene TRBV6-1; no clear D. Germline CDR1 reads MNHNS; CDR2 reads SASEGT. The CDR3 covers 15 residues. The CDR3: CAITERFESNLPQHF. In DNA form, the CDR3 reads TGTGCCATCACCGAACGGTTTGAGAGCAATCTGCCCCAGCATTTT.

This clone was found many times. The V gene is TRBV30, the J gene TRBJ1-2; 9 nucleotides match TRBD1. Germline V gene data show CDR1 as GTSNPN and CDR2 as SVGIG (reference sequence). This CDR3 is 13 amino acids long. V was pared by 8 bases and J by 9 bases, with 13 bases of the junction left unmatched. This chain's CDR3 is CAGSWTGDFSYTF. The DNA for the CDR3 is TGTGCCGGATCTTGGACAGGGGATTTCAGCTACACCTTC. The full variable domain, completed using reference TRBV30 and TRBJ1-2, is SQTIHQWPATLVQPVGSPLSLECTVEGTSNPNLYWYRQAAGRGLQLLFYSVGIGQISSEVPQNLSASRPQDRQFILSSKKLLLSDSGFYLCAGSWTGDFSYTFGSGTRLTVV.

The table lists this clone with a few counts. A read error may explain this, as a much larger clone is one base away. This chain joins TRBV6-6 and TRBJ1-1; unclear D gene. The CDR3 has 16 residues. Germline CDR1 and CDR2: MNHNY and SVGAGI (reference sequence). This chain's CDR3 is CASSYSMEKGNTEALF. The CDR3 DNA sequence: TGTGCCAGCAGTTACTCGATGGAAAAGGGAAACACTGAAGCTCTCTTT.

This clone was counted many times. The V and J genes are TRBV6-2 or TRBV6-3 and TRBJ2-3, with D perhaps matching TRBD2 (5 bases). The germline V gene encodes CDR1 MNHEY and CDR2 SVGEGT. V was cut by 4 bases and J by 4 bases, with 15 bases left in between. The CDR3 contains 15 residues. CDR3 DNA: TGTGCCAGCAGTTGGTTAACTAGTCAGTCAGATACGCAGTATTTT. It encodes CASSWLTSQSDTQYF.